This TCR beta chain was profiled in a study of blood T cell repertoires in COVID-19. V lost 5 bases, J lost 9 bases, and 7 bases stayed unmatched. The CDR3 contains 14 residues. CDR1 and CDR2 (germline): GTSNPN, SVGIG (reference sequence). Some clones are missing from TCRdb's copy, which holds only in-frame ones; the method was immunoSEQ multiplex PCR. Found here are about 330,000 clones, more than 75% of them singletons; the top ten hold 5.3%. Sequencing was done on a sample of PBMCs or T cells enriched from blood (not recorded which). The sequence was collected from a young woman who had recovered from COVID-19. J is TRBJ1-6 and V is TRBV30, with TRBD1 matching 10 bases. CDR3 sequence: CAWLRTGGISPLHF. DNA of the CDR3: TGTGCCTGGTTACGGACAGGGGGAATTTCACCCCTCCACTTT.